The clone carrying this T cell receptor beta chain occurred many times. The antigen remains unidentified. These data belong to a study of T cells in Graves' hyperthyroidism and ophthalmopathy. Amplification targeted TCR beta CDR3 regions from RNA transcripts. The HTBI primer set was used in a first-round RT-PCR of the TCR CDR3. From the multiplex PCR reads, TCRdb called clonotypes with MiXCR, one entry per CDR3 protein. This sample has 500,000 to 550,000 distinct CDR3 sequences, with less than 25% found just once. Stability of Graves' hyperthyroidism was defined as absent ophthalmopathy progression within 18 months. Uncontrolled infection, other autoimmune disease, pregnancy or lactation barred patients from enrollment. Germline loops: CDR1 MNHEY, CDR2 SVGAGI. Unmatched junction bases numbered 9, after V lost 5 bases and J lost 6 bases. The length of the CDR3 is 14 residues. The study's findings and limits: Most thyroid clonotypes that were expanded above 0.001 also turned up in blood.

The clonotype originates from a man younger than 35 with Graves' hyperthyroidism. Sequencing was done on a sample of blood. This rearrangement joins TRBV6-5 to TRBJ2-7; TRBD1 aligns across 8 bases. DNA for the CDR3: TGTGCCAGCAGTCCTGACAGGGGAAGGGGCGAGCAGTACTTC. Its translation is CASSPDRGRGEQYF.